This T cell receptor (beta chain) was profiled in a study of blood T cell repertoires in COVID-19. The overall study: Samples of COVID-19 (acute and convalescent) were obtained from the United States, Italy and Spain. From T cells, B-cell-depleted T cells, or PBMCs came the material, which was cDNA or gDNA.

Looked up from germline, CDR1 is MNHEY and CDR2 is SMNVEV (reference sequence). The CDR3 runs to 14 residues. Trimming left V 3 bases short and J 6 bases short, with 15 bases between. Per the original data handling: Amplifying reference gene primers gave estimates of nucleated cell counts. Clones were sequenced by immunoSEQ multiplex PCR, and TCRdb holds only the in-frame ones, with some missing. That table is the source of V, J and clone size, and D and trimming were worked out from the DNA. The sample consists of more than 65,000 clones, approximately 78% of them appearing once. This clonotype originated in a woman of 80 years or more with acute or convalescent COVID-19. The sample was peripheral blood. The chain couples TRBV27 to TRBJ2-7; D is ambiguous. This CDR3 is CASSFEESMSEQYF. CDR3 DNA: TGTGCCAGCAGTTTTGAGGAATCGATGAGCGAGCAGTACTTC.